The rows below give T cell receptor beta chains drawn from one sample of a study of T-cell memory formation after mild COVID-19. From the 5' RACE reads, TCRdb called clonotypes with MiXCR, one entry per CDR3 protein. The data contain 240,000 or so distinct CDR3 sequences, over 8.5% of them singletons. The material sequenced was PBMCs or a T cell subset sorted from them (not recorded which). Receptors originate from a man between 18 and 29 years old who had mild COVID-19 (a few samples of this study predate the infection). Cell type and time point are not known. CDR3s include the opening cysteine and the closing phenylalanine or tryptophan. D genes are given only for firm matches. The size of a clone is reported for some rows only, either as once, few or many, or as a class for expanded clones.

d_gene,j_gene,v_gene,abundance,CDR3aa,CDR3nt
.,TRBJ1-4,TRBV7-9,few,CASSDTNEKLFF,TGTGCCAGCAGCGATACTAATGAAAAACTGTTTTTT
TRBD2,TRBJ2-3,TRBV3-1,few,CASSQSSGGAPDTQYF,TGTGCCAGCAGCCAGAGTAGCGGGGGGGCCCCCGATACGCAGTATTTT
.,TRBJ1-4,TRBV6-5,few,CASSYRAGVGEKLFF,TGTGCCAGCAGTTACCGGGCAGGGGTTGGGGAAAAACTGTTTTTT
.,TRBJ1-6,TRBV12-3/TRBV12-4,.,CASSLLGTKNSPLHF,TGTGCCAGCAGTCTCTTAGGGACAAAAAATTCACCCCTCCACTTT
.,TRBJ1-2,TRBV5-1,.,CASSLKAGDYGYTF,TGCGCCAGCAGCTTGAAGGCAGGGGACTATGGCTACACCTTC
.,TRBJ2-5,TRBV5-1,few,CASSPLRGRMETQYF,TGCGCCAGCAGCCCGCTCAGGGGACGGATGGAGACCCAGTACTTC
TRBD1,TRBJ1-4,TRBV4-3,many,CASSQAPGTGNEKLFF,TGCGCCAGCAGCCAAGCCCCCGGGACAGGGAATGAAAAACTGTTTTTT
.,TRBJ2-3,TRBV20-1,few,CSANKEGGGPGTDTQYF,TGCAGTGCTAACAAGGAGGGTGGGGGACCAGGCACAGATACGCAGTATTTT
.,TRBJ1-2,TRBV4-1,many,CASSQDREVGYGYTF,TGCGCCAGCAGCCAAGATCGGGAGGTTGGGTATGGCTACACCTTC
TRBD1,TRBJ1-5,TRBV6-2/TRBV6-3,.,CASSDSDRGLREPQHF,TGTGCCAGCAGTGATTCAGACAGGGGGTTAAGAGAGCCCCAGCATTTT
.,TRBJ2-1,TRBV6-6,.,CASEGGGEQFF,TGTGCCAGCGAGGGGGGCGGTGAGCAGTTCTTC
TRBD1,TRBJ2-3,TRBV10-3,.,CAIKNTGTGDTDTQYF,TGTGCCATCAAAAACACCGGGACAGGGGACACAGATACGCAGTATTTT
.,TRBJ1-2,TRBV7-2,.,CASSFGYYGYTF,TGTGCCAGCAGCTTCGGTTACTATGGCTACACCTTC
.,TRBJ1-1,TRBV6-2/TRBV6-3,many,CASSYFLTGRYVTEAFF,TGTGCCAGCAGTTACTTCCTAACAGGTAGATACGTCACTGAAGCTTTCTTT
.,TRBJ1-1,TRBV12-3/TRBV12-4,.,CASGVRSNTEAFF,TGTGCCAGCGGGGTGCGGAGTAACACTGAAGCTTTCTTT
.,TRBJ1-3,TRBV5-1,many,CASSMGRNTIYF,TGCGCCAGCAGCATGGGAAGAAACACCATATATTTT
.,TRBJ2-4,TRBV4-1,many,CASSQGAGLAKNIQYF,TGCGCCAGCAGCCAAGGGGCAGGGCTAGCCAAAAACATTCAGTACTTC
.,TRBJ2-3,TRBV3-1,.,CASSQDGKETDTQYF,TGTGCCAGCAGCCAAGATGGGAAGGAAACAGATACGCAGTATTTT
.,TRBJ2-1,TRBV6-6,few,CASSRGVGEQFF,TGTGCCAGCAGTAGGGGCGTTGGTGAGCAGTTCTTC
.,TRBJ2-2,TRBV30,few,CAWRTLGTGELFF,TGTGCCTGGCGGACTTTGGGCACCGGGGAGCTGTTTTTT
.,TRBJ1-1,TRBV7-2,.,CASSSRGWAEAFF,TGTGCCAGCAGCTCAAGGGGGTGGGCTGAAGCTTTCTTT
.,TRBJ2-1,TRBV20-1,.,CSARDWVEQFF,TGCAGTGCTAGAGATTGGGTCGAGCAGTTCTTC
TRBD2,TRBJ2-3,TRBV4-2,few,CASGSSSGSTRTDTQYF,TGTGCCAGCGGATCCTCTAGCGGGAGTACCCGCACAGATACGCAGTATTTT
TRBD1,TRBJ2-7,TRBV5-1,.,CASSGQGTHEQYF,TGCGCCAGCTCTGGACAGGGAACCCACGAGCAGTACTTC
TRBD2,TRBJ2-7,TRBV9,few,CASSVFDPSGGKDEQYF,TGTGCCAGCAGCGTTTTTGATCCTAGCGGGGGGAAGGACGAGCAGTACTTC
.,TRBJ2-5,TRBV7-8,few,CASSFSASETQYF,TGTGCCAGCAGCTTTAGCGCCTCAGAGACCCAGTACTTC
.,TRBJ2-5,TRBV29-1,.,CSVVYVVGETQYF,TGCAGCGTTGTTTACGTGGTCGGCGAGACCCAGTACTTC
.,TRBJ1-1,TRBV19,.,CASSTRRATEAFF,TGTGCCAGTAGTACGCGCAGGGCCACTGAAGCTTTCTTT
TRBD2,TRBJ2-2,TRBV20-1,many,CSARSSGDTGELFF,TGCAGTGCTAGAAGTAGCGGGGACACCGGGGAGCTGTTTTTT
TRBD1,TRBJ2-5,TRBV6-5,many,CASSPTGSGRTQYF,TGTGCCAGCAGTCCGACAGGGTCAGGTCGTACCCAGTACTTC
.,TRBJ2-3,TRBV7-8,.,CASSLVRALLSTDTQYF,TGTGCCAGCAGCTTAGTTAGAGCATTACTTAGCACAGATACGCAGTATTTT
.,TRBJ2-6,TRBV11-2,.,CASSLGWTSGANVLTF,TGTGCCAGCAGCCTCGGGTGGACCTCTGGGGCCAACGTCCTGACTTTC
.,TRBJ1-2,TRBV20-1,.,CSAHVRDGNYGYTF,TGCAGTGCTCATGTCCGGGACGGGAACTATGGCTACACCTTC
.,TRBJ2-1,TRBV12-3/TRBV12-4,few,CASSIIELQFF,TGTGCCAGCAGTATTATAGAGTTGCAGTTCTTC
TRBD1,TRBJ2-7,TRBV4-1,.,CASRPGTVSSYEQYF,TGCGCCAGCAGGCCAGGGACAGTAAGCTCCTACGAGCAGTACTTC
.,TRBJ1-1,TRBV2,few,CASTPGSNTEAFF,TGTGCCAGCACGCCCGGATCGAACACTGAAGCTTTCTTT
.,TRBJ2-7,TRBV5-1,.,CASSLRQDYFSYEQYF,TGCGCCAGCAGCTTGAGGCAGGACTATTTCTCCTACGAGCAGTACTTC